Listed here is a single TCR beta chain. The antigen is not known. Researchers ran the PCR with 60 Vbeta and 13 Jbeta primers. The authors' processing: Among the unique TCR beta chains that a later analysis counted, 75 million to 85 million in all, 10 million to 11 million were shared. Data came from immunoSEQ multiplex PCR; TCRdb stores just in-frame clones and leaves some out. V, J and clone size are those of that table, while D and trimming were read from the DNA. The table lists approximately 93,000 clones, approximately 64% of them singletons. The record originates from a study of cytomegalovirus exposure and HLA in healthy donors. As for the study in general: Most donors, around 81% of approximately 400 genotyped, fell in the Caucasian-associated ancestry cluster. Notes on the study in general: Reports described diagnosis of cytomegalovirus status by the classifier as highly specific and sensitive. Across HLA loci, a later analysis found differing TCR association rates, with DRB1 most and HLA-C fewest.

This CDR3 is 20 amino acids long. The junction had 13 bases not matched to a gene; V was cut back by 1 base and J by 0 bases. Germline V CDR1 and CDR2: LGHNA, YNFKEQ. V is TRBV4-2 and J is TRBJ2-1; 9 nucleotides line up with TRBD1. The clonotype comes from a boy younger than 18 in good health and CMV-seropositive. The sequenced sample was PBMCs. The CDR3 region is CASSQGPRQGGLNSYNEQFF. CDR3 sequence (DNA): TGTGCCAGCAGCCAAGGTCCGAGACAGGGGGGTCTTAACTCCTACAATGAGCAGTTCTTC.